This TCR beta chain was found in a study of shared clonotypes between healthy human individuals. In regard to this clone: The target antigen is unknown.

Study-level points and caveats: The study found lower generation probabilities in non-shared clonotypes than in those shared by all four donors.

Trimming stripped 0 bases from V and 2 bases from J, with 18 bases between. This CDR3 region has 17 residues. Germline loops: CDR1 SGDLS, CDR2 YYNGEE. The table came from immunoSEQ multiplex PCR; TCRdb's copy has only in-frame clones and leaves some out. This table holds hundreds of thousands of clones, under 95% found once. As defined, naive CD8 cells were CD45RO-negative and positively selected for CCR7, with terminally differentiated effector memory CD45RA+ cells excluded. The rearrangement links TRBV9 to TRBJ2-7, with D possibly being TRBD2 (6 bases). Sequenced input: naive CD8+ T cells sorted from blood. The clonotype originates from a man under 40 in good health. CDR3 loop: CASSVGGFGTPPYEQYF. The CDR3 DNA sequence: TGTGCCAGCAGCGTAGGAGGGTTTGGGACTCCCCCCTACGAGCAGTACTTC. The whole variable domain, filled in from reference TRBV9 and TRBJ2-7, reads DSGVTQTPKHLITATGQRVTLRCSPRSGDLSVYWYQQSLDQGLQFLIQYYNGEERAKGNILERFSAQQFPDLHSELNLSSLELGDSALYFCASSVGGFGTPPYEQYFGPGTRLTVT.